This T cell receptor beta chain was identified during a study of PD-1 blockade in classical Hodgkin lymphoma. Whole-study context: Nivolumab dosing for patients was 3 mg/kg, administered intravenously every 2 weeks. Study results and limitations: The study reported lower baseline TCR diversity in newly diagnosed patients than in healthy donors.

As concerns this clone: Antigen: not known.

V was clipped by 5 bases and J by 7 bases, with 21 bases between them. From germline, CDR1 is SEHNR and CDR2 FQNEAQ (reference sequence). The length of the CDR3 is 15 residues. Described time point: cycle 4 day 1 (C4D1), after 6 weeks of nivolumab. Brentuximab vedotin exposure varied among the patients, all of whom had relapsed after autologous stem cell transplantation. Isolation of CD4+ T cells from thawed PBMCs was performed by magnetic negative selection. Measured with immunoSEQ multiplex PCR; TCRdb has only the in-frame clones, and not every one. The sample includes 32,000 or so clones, around 87% of them seen just once.

Specimen: CD4+ T cells from blood, collected before the fourth cycle of nivolumab. The sequence was collected from a human donor with classical Hodgkin lymphoma. V gene TRBV7-9 combines with J gene TRBJ2-7, with D perhaps given as TRBD1 or TRBD2 (6 bases each). The CDR3 DNA follows: TGTGCCAGCAGCCCCCGGGGGCCCTCCGACTGTGAGCAGTACTTC. The encoded protein is CASSPRGPSDCEQYF.